This TCR beta chain was recovered during a study of cytomegalovirus exposure and HLA in healthy donors. For this clone: The target antigen is unknown.

PCR was performed using 60 Vbeta and 13 Jbeta primers. Measured with immunoSEQ multiplex PCR; TCRdb has only the in-frame clones, and not every one. The repertoire consists of some 100,000 clones, with around three quarters occurring once and the leading ten covering over 4%. Findings and limits, study-wide: Later analysis indicated greater clonal expansion among HLA-associated TCR beta chains than among equally common other chains.

The clonotype comes from a female donor in good health and CMV-seropositive. Sequencing was carried out using PBMCs.

CDR3 DNA: TGTGCCAGCAGCTTATTAGGGACTATCATAAAAGAGACCCAGTACTTC. The encoded protein is CASSLLGTIIKETQYF. The chain recombines TRBV7-2 with TRBJ2-5; 7 bases are shared with TRBD2. CDR3 length: 16 amino acids. Germline V gene lookup returns CDR1 SGHTA and CDR2 FQGNSA. J lost 3 bases, V lost 2 bases, and 9 bases had no gene match.